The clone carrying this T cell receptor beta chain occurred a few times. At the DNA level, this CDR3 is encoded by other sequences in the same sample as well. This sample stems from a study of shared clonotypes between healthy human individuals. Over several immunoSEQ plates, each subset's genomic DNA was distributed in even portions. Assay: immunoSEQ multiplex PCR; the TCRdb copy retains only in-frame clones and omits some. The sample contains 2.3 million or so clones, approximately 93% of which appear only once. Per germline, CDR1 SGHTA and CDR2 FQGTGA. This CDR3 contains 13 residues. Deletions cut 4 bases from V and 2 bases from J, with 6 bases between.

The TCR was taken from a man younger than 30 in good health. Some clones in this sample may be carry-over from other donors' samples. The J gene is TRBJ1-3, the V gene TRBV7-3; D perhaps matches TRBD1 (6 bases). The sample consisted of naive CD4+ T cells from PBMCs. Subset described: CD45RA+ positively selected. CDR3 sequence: CASSSGAGNTIYF. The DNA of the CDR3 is TGTGCCAGCAGCTCAGGGGCTGGAAACACCATATATTTT.